The 17 T cell receptor beta chains given below trace back to one sample, sequenced in a study of human T cells and chemical hapten exposure. The time point here: pre-sensitization, week 0. Treatment in this sample: therapeutic diphenylcyclopropenone sensitization with weekly scalp DPC. MiXCR, run by TCRdb on the RACE reads, gives a single entry per CDR3 protein. The table includes some 300,000 distinct CDR3 sequences, 5% to 6.5% detected once. The sequencing used whole blood, collected in connection with sensitization to the hapten diphenylcyclopropenone (DPC). The receptor source for this set is a young woman with alopecia areata. Some clones in this sample may be carry-over from other donors' samples.

The chain recombines TRBV5-1 with TRBJ2-3, with TRBD1 matching over 10 bases. Germline loops: CDR1 SGHRS, CDR2 YFSETQ. Trimming took 4 bases from V and 4 from J; bases not matched to a gene: 9. The CDR3 has 16 amino acids. This CDR3 reads CASSRTRDRGADTQYF. In nucleotides, the CDR3 is TGCGCCAGCAGCCGTACAAGGGACAGGGGCGCAGATACGCAGTATTTT. Based on the CDR3 plus reference TRBV5-1 and TRBJ2-3, the full variable domain is KAGVTQTPRYLIKTRGQQVTLSCSPISGHRSVSWYQQTPGQGLQFLFEYFSETQRNKGNFPGRFSGRQFSNSRSEMNVSTLELGDSALYLCASSRTRDRGADTQYFGPGTRLTVL.

This chain links TRBV7-2 with TRBJ1-4; perhaps TRBD1 as D (6 bases). The germline V and J ends were trimmed by 4 bases and 4 bases, with 19 bases remaining between them. Germline loops: CDR1 SGHTA, CDR2 FQGNSA. This CDR3 spans 17 amino acids. This CDR3 reads CASSSDFDRWGNEKLFF. The CDR3 DNA follows: TGTGCCAGCAGCTCAGATTTCGACAGGTGGGGTAATGAAAAACTGTTTTTT.

This clonotype has just a few counts. The gene calls are TRBV29-1 and TRBJ2-7, with D perhaps matching TRBD1 or TRBD2 (5 bases each). Germline V gene data show CDR1 as SQVTM and CDR2 as ANQGSEA. Trimming left V 2 bases short and J 6 bases short, with 8 bases between. This CDR3 contains 11 residues. This CDR3 reads CSVERDGEQYF. As DNA, the CDR3 is TGCAGCGTTGAACGGGACGGCGAGCAGTACTTC.

The V gene is TRBV2, the J gene TRBJ2-6; D is perhaps TRBD1 (6 bases). V shed 5 bases and J shed 4 bases, with 15 bases lying between them. The CDR3 spans 16 residues. Germline lookup yields CDR1 SNHLY and CDR2 FYNNEI. The CDR3 DNA reads as TGTGCCAGCAGTTATAACAGGGTTTCCGGGGCCAACGTCCTGACTTTC. Amino acids: CASSYNRVSGANVLTF.

This clonotype was recorded a few times. The J gene is TRBJ2-3, the V gene TRBV27; D tentatively reads TRBD1 or TRBD2 (5 bases each). Germline V gene sequence: CDR1 MNHEY, CDR2 SMNVEV (reference sequence). This CDR3 contains 16 residues. Trimming removed 9 bases from V and 1 base from J, with 20 bases in between. The CDR3 reads CASSLSGLMGTDTQYF. CDR3 coding DNA: TGTGCCAGTTCCCTATCGGGGCTAATGGGCACAGATACGCAGTATTTT.

The chain combines TRBV6-1 with TRBJ1-2; weak D call: TRBD1 (5 bases). Germline CDR1 is MNHNS and CDR2 is SASEGT. V lost 2 bases and J lost 8, with 15 bases in between. The CDR3 is 14 residues long. The CDR3 nucleotides are TGTGCCAGCAGTGAACGGGACTCCGCGGCCGGCTACACCTTC. Its translation is CASSERDSAAGYTF.

Many counts were recorded for this clonotype. The chain recombines TRBV5-1 with TRBJ1-1, with a possible D match to TRBD1 (6 bases). Between the trimmed V and J ends, which lost 3 bases and 1 base, there was a span of 10 bases. The CDR3 is 14 residues long. CDR1 and CDR2 from the germline V gene are SGHRS and YFSETQ. The CDR3 spells CASSSRTANTEAFF. For the CDR3, the DNA is TGCGCCAGCAGCTCTCGGACAGCGAACACTGAAGCTTTCTTT.

The rearrangement joins TRBV5-1 to TRBJ2-7; 8 bases are a match to TRBD1. The CDR3 sequence is 13 residues long. CDR1 SGHRS and CDR2 YFSETQ come from the germline V gene. J lost 6 bases, V lost 2 bases, and 4 bases had no gene match. In DNA, the CDR3 is TGCGCCAGCAGCTTATTCCAGGGGGCCGAGCAGTACTTC. Translating it yields CASSLFQGAEQYF.

The chain employs TRBV20-1 and TRBJ2-7; D is perhaps TRBD2 (6 bases). The CDR3 is 15 residues long. Germline V gene lookup returns CDR1 DFQATT and CDR2 SNEGSKA (reference sequence). Trimming took 1 base from V and 3 from J, leaving 16 bases between them. CDR3 DNA sequence: TGCAGTGCTAGAGTTACCGGGAGAACGAGCTACGAGCAGTACTTC. It yields the protein CSARVTGRTSYEQYF.

This clonotype was found a few times. The chain joins TRBV12-5 to TRBJ1-2; no reliable D call. V shed 3 bases and J shed 0 bases, with 5 bases lying between them. The CDR3 consists of 13 residues. Germline values: CDR1 LGHNT, CDR2 FRNRAP. The DNA for the CDR3 is TGTGCTAGTGGTTTCGGAACTAACTATGGCTACACCTTC. It codes for CASGFGTNYGYTF.

This clonotype was detected only a few times. This chain joins TRBV12-3 or TRBV12-4 and TRBJ2-3, with TRBD1 as a possible D gene (6 bases). Trimming shortened V by 5 bases and J by 2 bases, and 14 bases separated the two germline ends. The CDR3 has 15 amino acids. The CDR3 is CASSPQTGPTDTQYF. The CDR3 coding sequence is TGTGCCAGCAGTCCCCAGACAGGACCCACAGATACGCAGTATTTT.

This clonotype was recorded many times. The chain uses TRBV27 and TRBJ1-5, with a possible D match to TRBD1 (5 bases). The CDR3 loop spans 14 amino acids. V lost 6 bases and J 2 bases, leaving 11 bases between the germline ends. Germline loops: CDR1 MNHEY, CDR2 SMNVEV (reference sequence). The CDR3 loop is CASRPGSGNQPQHF. CDR3 bases: TGTGCCAGCAGGCCAGGGTCGGGCAATCAGCCCCAGCATTTT.

This clonotype has ten or more counts. The chain joins TRBV12-3 or TRBV12-4 to TRBJ2-1; 8 bases agree with TRBD2. CDR3 length equals 16 residues. V gave up 5 bases and J gave up 0 bases; unmatched junction bases: 6. The DNA of the CDR3 is TGTGCCAGCAGTCCCTCAAGCGGGAGCTCCTACAATGAGCAGTTCTTC. This encodes CASSPSSGSSYNEQFF.

The chain employs TRBV7-9 and TRBJ1-5, with D possibly TRBD1 on 5 matching bases. Germline CDR1 reads SEHNR; CDR2 reads FQNEAQ (reference sequence). Trimming removed 1 base at V and 5 bases at J, with 9 bases between. This CDR3 has 14 amino acids. This chain's CDR3 is CASSLEGRDQPQHF. The CDR3 region has the DNA TGTGCCAGCAGCTTAGAAGGCAGGGATCAGCCCCAGCATTTT.

This clonotype has at least ten counts. The V and J genes are TRBV7-9 and TRBJ1-5; D unresolved. Looked up from germline, CDR1 is SEHNR and CDR2 is FQNEAQ (reference sequence). Trimming removed 4 bases at V and 2 bases at J, with 12 bases between. The CDR3 has 15 amino acids. The CDR3 region is CASSSTQDRNQPQHF. The CDR3 DNA reads TGTGCCAGCAGCTCAACCCAGGATCGCAATCAGCCCCAGCATTTT.

This clonotype has only a few counts. The rearrangement joins TRBV4-2 to TRBJ2-3, with 11 bases that match TRBD1. Unmatched junction bases numbered 4, after V lost 3 bases and J lost 2 bases. The V gene's germline CDR1 is LGHNA and CDR2 YNFKEQ. The CDR3 sequence is 16 residues long. CDR3 region: CASSQRTGGATDTQYF. CDR3 nucleotides: TGTGCCAGCAGCCAGAGGACAGGGGGCGCCACAGATACGCAGTATTTT.

This clonotype was picked up many times. The gene calls are TRBV7-2 and TRBJ1-5, with D hard to call. Trimming left V 2 bases short and J 9 bases short, with 20 bases between. The CDR3 has 16 residues. Germline V gene data show CDR1 as SGHTA and CDR2 as FQGNSA. The CDR3 nucleotides are TGTGCCAGCAGCTTAAGGTCGGGAGGAGCACTAGGGCCCCAGCATTTT. This encodes CASSLRSGGALGPQHF.